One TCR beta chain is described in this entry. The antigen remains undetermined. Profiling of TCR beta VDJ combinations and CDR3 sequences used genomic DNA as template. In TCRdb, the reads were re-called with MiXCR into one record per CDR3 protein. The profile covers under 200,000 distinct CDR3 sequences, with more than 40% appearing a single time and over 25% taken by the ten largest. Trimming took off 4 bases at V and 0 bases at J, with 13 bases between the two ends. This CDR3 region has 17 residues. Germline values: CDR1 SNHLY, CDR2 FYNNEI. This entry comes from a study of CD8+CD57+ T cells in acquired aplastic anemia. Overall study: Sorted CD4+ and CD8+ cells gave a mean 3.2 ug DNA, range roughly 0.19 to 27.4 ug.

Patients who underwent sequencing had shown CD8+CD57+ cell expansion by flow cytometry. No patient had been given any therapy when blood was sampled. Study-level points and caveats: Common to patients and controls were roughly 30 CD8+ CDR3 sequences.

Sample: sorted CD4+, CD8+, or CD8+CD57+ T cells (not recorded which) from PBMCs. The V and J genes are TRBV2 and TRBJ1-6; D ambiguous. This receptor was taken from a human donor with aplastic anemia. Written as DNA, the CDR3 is TGTGCCAGCAGTGCCCAGTTCCCGAGCTCCTATAATTCACCCCTCCACTTT. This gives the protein CASSAQFPSSYNSPLHF.